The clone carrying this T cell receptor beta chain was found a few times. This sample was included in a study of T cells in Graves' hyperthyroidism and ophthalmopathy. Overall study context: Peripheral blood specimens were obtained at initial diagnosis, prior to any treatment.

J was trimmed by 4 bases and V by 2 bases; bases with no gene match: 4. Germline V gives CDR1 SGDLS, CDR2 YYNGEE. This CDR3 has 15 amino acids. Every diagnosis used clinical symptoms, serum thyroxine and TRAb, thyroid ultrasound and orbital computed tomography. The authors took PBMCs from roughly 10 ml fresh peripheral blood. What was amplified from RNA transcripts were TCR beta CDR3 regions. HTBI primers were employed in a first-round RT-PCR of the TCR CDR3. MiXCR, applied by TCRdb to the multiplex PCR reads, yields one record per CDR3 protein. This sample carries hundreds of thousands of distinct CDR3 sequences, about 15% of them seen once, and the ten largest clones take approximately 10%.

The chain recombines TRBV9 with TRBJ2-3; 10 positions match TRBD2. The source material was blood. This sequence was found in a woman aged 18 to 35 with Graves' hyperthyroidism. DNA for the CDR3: TGTGCCAGCAGCGTCCCTAGCGGGAGCTCAGATACGCAGTATTTT. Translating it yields CASSVPSGSSDTQYF.